Shown below are 17 T cell receptor beta chains from a single sample sequenced in a study of OX40 agonist ivuxolimab in advanced cancers. The repertoire was sequenced with immunoSEQ multiplex PCR; TCRdb's copy has only in-frame clones and lacks some. The sample consists of about 84,000 clones, 75% to 90% of them appearing once. This sample comprised CD4+ or CD8+ T cells sorted from blood, obtained in a trial of the OX40 agonist ivuxolimab. These receptors were obtained from an adult with an advanced solid tumor such as melanoma, head and neck, liver or kidney cancer.

The genes are TRBV6-6 and TRBJ1-5; D possibly corresponds to TRBD1 (5 bases). Germline V lookup: CDR1 MNHNY, CDR2 SVGAGI (reference sequence). This CDR3 region has 14 residues. The V end lost 6 bases, the J end lost 7 bases, and 16 bases lay between the germline ends. Here the CDR3 reads CASSWGDEGQPQHF. The CDR3 DNA is TGTGCCAGCAGCTGGGGGGATGAGGGGCAGCCCCAGCATTTT.

The chain employs TRBV5-1 and TRBJ1-4; 9 positions match TRBD1. The CDR3 runs to 16 residues. V lost 0 bases to trimming and J lost 4 bases; unmatched junction nucleotides: 4. The germline V gene encodes CDR1 SGHRS and CDR2 YFSETQ. CDR3 nucleotide sequence: TGCGCCAGCAGCTTGGGGACAGGGGTCGATAATGAAAAACTGTTTTTT. Translated, it gives CASSLGTGVDNEKLFF.

The V call is TRBV7-9, the J call TRBJ2-7; 13 bases are a match to TRBD2. Unmatched junction bases numbered 7, after V lost 5 bases and J lost 12 bases. Germline CDR1 is SEHNR and CDR2 is FQNEAQ (reference sequence). This CDR3 is 13 amino acids long. The CDR3: CASSPGTSGMPYV. The CDR3 region has the DNA TGTGCCAGCAGCCCGGGGACTAGCGGGATGCCGTACGTC.

This chain uses TRBV6-5 with TRBJ1-1; 7 bases map to TRBD1. The CDR3 is 13 residues long. Germline CDR1 is MNHEY and CDR2 is SVGAGI. J lost 8 bases, V lost 6 bases, and 9 bases had no gene match. The CDR3 loop is CASSTPLTGEAFF. As DNA, the CDR3 is TGTGCCAGCAGCACCCCCCTGACAGGGGAAGCTTTCTTT.

CDR3 in DNA: TGCGCCAGCAGCCCCCGCCCCCTAACAGCAGCTAACTATGGCTACACCTTC. It translates to CASSPRPLTAANYGYTF. The chain combines TRBV4-3 with TRBJ1-2, with no clear D. The CDR3 runs to 17 residues. V lost 4 bases to trimming and J lost 0 bases, with 18 bases between them. Germline V gives CDR1 LGHNA, CDR2 YSLEER.

This clone was seen a single time. This chain uses TRBV18 with TRBJ2-7, with D uncertain. This CDR3 is built from 14 residues. Deletions cut 5 bases from V and 1 base from J, with 12 bases between. Per germline, CDR1 KGHSH and CDR2 LQKENI. DNA for the CDR3: TGTGCCAGCTCAAACCTGCCCTTTTCCTACGAGCAGTACGTC. Translating gives CASSNLPFSYEQYV.

The chain couples TRBV12-5 to TRBJ1-1; D is uncertain. Germline assignment: CDR1 LGHNT and CDR2 FRNRAP. This CDR3 contains 12 residues. V lost 6 bases and J lost 7, with 12 bases in between. The CDR3 DNA is TGTGCTAGTGGCTCCACCCGGGGTGAAGCTTTCTTT. As protein: CASGSTRGEAFF.

The gene calls are TRBV7-2 and TRBJ1-2; D is undetermined. CDR3 length: 12 residues. The germline V gene encodes CDR1 SGHTA and CDR2 FQGNSA. Trimming stripped 3 bases from V and 1 base from J, with 3 bases between. CDR3 sequence: CASSFLNYGYTF. CDR3 nucleotide sequence: TGTGCCAGCAGCTTCCTTAACTATGGCTACACCTTC.

The chain has TRBV7-3 and TRBJ1-1; TRBD1 is a possible D gene (6 bases). Germline CDR1 is SGHTA and CDR2 is FQGTGA. V was pared by 6 bases and J by 1 base, with 12 bases between. The CDR3 sequence is 14 residues long. Here the CDR3 DNA reads TGTGCCAGCAGGAAACAGGGAGGGAACACTGAAGCTTTCTTT. Amino acids: CASRKQGGNTEAFF. The full variable domain, completed using reference TRBV7-3 and TRBJ1-1, is GAGVSQTPSNKVTEKGKYVELRCDPISGHTALYWYRQSLGQGPEFLIYFQGTGAADDSGLPNDRFFAVRPEGSVSTLKIQRTERGDSAVYLCASRKQGGNTEAFFGQGTRLTVV.

The chain combines TRBV6-1 with TRBJ1-5; the D gene is possibly TRBD1 (6 bases). Germline lookup yields CDR1 MNHNS and CDR2 SASEGT. The CDR3 contains 15 residues. V was cut by 7 bases and J by 7 bases, with 20 bases left in between. The chain's CDR3 is CASNPTPTGSQPQHF. The CDR3 DNA sequence: TGTGCCAGCAACCCAACCCCCACAGGGAGCCAGCCCCAGCATTTT.

The CDR3 DNA sequence: TGTGCCAGCAGCTTGAGACTCGACAGGGGCCTCTCTCTCGAGCAGTACTTC. Its translation is CASSLRLDRGLSLEQYF. The V call is TRBV5-6, the J call TRBJ2-7, with TRBD1 identical over 8 bases. The V segment lost 1 base and the J segment 6 bases; nucleotides outside the gene matches: 15. The V gene's germline CDR1 is SGHDT and CDR2 YYEEEE. The length of the CDR3 is 17 residues.

The chain employs TRBV4-3 and TRBJ2-1, with D possibly TRBD1 on 6 matching bases. CDR1 is LGHNA and CDR2 is YSLEER in the germline V gene. The CDR3 length is 19 residues. Trimming pared 1 base from V and 6 bases from J, leaving 25 bases between. The CDR3 loop is CASSQAATLGTLTGNEQFF. The CDR3 DNA follows: TGCGCCAGCAGCCAAGCCGCCACACTCGGGACACTGACGGGCAATGAGCAGTTCTTC.

This chain uses TRBV2 with TRBJ1-4; 9 bases line up with TRBD1. In germline, CDR1 is SNHLY, CDR2 FYNNEI. J lost 8 bases, V lost 4 bases, and 14 bases had no gene match. The CDR3 loop spans 17 amino acids. DNA for the CDR3: TGTGCCAGCAGTGTTCGCTCTACAGGGGGCGCGAGAGAAAAACTGTTTTTT. The encoded protein is CASSVRSTGGAREKLFF.

The rearrangement joins TRBV11-2 to TRBJ2-2; no reliable D call. CDR1 and CDR2 (germline): SGHAT, FQNNGV. The ends were cut back, 1 base at V and 1 base at J, with 16 bases in the middle. The CDR3 loop spans 18 amino acids. As DNA, the CDR3 is TGTGCCAGCAGCTTAGGTACGAGACAACCACTGAACACCGGGGAGCTGTTTTTT. Its translation: CASSLGTRQPLNTGELFF.

The chain employs TRBV7-2 and TRBJ2-3; possibly TRBD2 for D (7 bases). The CDR3 has 16 amino acids. The germline V gene has CDR1 SGHTA and CDR2 FQGNSA. The V and J ends lost 5 bases and 4 bases respectively, with 19 bases between them. In DNA form, the CDR3 reads TGTGCCAGCAGCGGGGCGTCGACGGGGGGCGCAGATACGCAGTATTTT. As protein: CASSGASTGGADTQYF. The whole variable domain, remainder taken from reference TRBV7-2 and TRBJ2-3, is GAGVSQSPSNKVTEKGKDVELRCDPISGHTALYWYRQSLGQGLEFLIYFQGNSAPDKSGLPSDRFSAERTGGSVSTLTIQRTQQEDSAVYLCASSGASTGGADTQYFGPGTRLTVL.

The chain uses TRBV5-8 and TRBJ2-1; 8 bases agree with TRBD2. The CDR3 length is 16 residues. Per the germline V gene, CDR1 is SGHTS and CDR2 is YDEGEE. With V trimmed by 3 bases and J by 1 base, 6 bases remained unmatched. The CDR3 DNA reads as TGTGCCAGCAGCTCGACTAGCGCTCGTTCCTACAATGAGCAGTTCTTC. This codes for CASSSTSARSYNEQFF.

The V call is TRBV7-8, the J call TRBJ1-4; D not resolved. The germline V and J ends were trimmed by 2 bases and 0 bases, with 10 bases remaining between them. CDR1 is SGHVS and CDR2 is FQNEAQ in the germline V gene. The length of the CDR3 is 16 residues. The CDR3 nucleotides are TGTGCCAGCAGCTTAAATCCGACAACAACTAATGAAAAACTGTTTTTT. It translates to CASSLNPTTTNEKLFF. Supplemented by reference TRBV7-8 and TRBJ1-4, the full variable domain reads GAGVSQSPRYKVAKRGQDVALRCDPISGHVSLFWYQQALGQGPEFLTYFQNEAQLDKSGLPSDRFFAERPEGSVSTLKIQRTQQEDSAVYLCASSLNPTTTNEKLFFGSGTQLSVL.